These 20 T cell receptor beta chains share one sample of origin, sequenced in a study of T cell responses to AZD1222 COVID-19 vaccine. Here immunoSEQ multiplex PCR was the method, and the copy in TCRdb shows in-frame clones only, minus some. The table includes 150,000 to 200,000 clones, 70% to 90% detected once. The sample was peripheral blood, taken on day 0 of AZD1222 vaccination. All receptors come from an adult in good health.

The chain carries TRBV5-1 and TRBJ2-1, with D perhaps TRBD1 (5 bases). This CDR3 comprises 15 residues. The germline V and J ends were trimmed by 2 bases and 2 bases, with 11 bases remaining between them. Germline assignment: CDR1 SGHRS and CDR2 YFSETQ. As DNA, the CDR3 is TGCGCCAGCAGCTTAGGGGCCCTTGCCTACAATGAGCAGTTCTTC. Its protein product is CASSLGALAYNEQFF.

This chain connects TRBV3-1 (or the pseudogene TRBV3-2) to TRBJ2-2; D is ambiguous. In germline, CDR1 is LGHDT, CDR2 YNNKEL (reference sequence). The CDR3 has 12 residues. Trimming cost V 7 bases and J 1 base, with 4 bases left between them. CDR3 nucleotide sequence: TGTGCCAGCATTAAGAACACCGGGGAGCTGTTTTTT. This sequence encodes CASIKNTGELFF.

In this sample, this clone turned up a few times. The rearrangement links TRBV6-5 to TRBJ2-5; D is possibly TRBD2 (5 bases). The CDR3 extends over 15 amino acids. The V and J ends lost 8 bases and 5 bases respectively, with 21 bases between them. CDR1 is MNHEY and CDR2 is SVGAGI in the germline V gene. This CDR3 is CASGIQLGRWETQYF. CDR3 coding DNA: TGTGCCAGCGGGATTCAGCTAGGGAGATGGGAGACCCAGTACTTC.

This chain links TRBV6-5 with TRBJ2-1, with unresolved D. The CDR3 extends over 15 amino acids. CDR1 is MNHEY, CDR2 SVGAGI, per germline. V lost 5 bases, J lost 0 bases, and 11 bases lay in between. CDR3 sequence: CASSTLGPSYNEQFF. DNA of the CDR3: TGTGCCAGCAGTACTCTCGGACCCTCCTACAATGAGCAGTTCTTC.

This chain connects TRBV24-1 to TRBJ1-2; maybe TRBD1 (6 bases). Germline values: CDR1 KGHDR, CDR2 SFDVKD. The ends were cut back, 4 bases at V and 8 bases at J, with 10 bases in the middle. The CDR3 has 12 residues. CDR3 nucleotides: TGTGCCACCAGTGACCACAGGGACGGCTACACCTTC. Protein: CATSDHRDGYTF.

The chain employs TRBV5-6 and TRBJ2-5; no definite D call. Trimming took 1 base from V and 1 from J, leaving 5 bases between them. CDR3 length equals 13 residues. Germline V lookup: CDR1 SGHDT, CDR2 YYEEEE. CDR3 in DNA: TGTGCCAGCAGCTTGTTAACCCAAGAGACCCAGTACTTC. This gives the protein CASSLLTQETQYF.

This chain uses TRBV18 with TRBJ2-7, with 7 bases matching TRBD1. The V gene's germline CDR1 is KGHSH and CDR2 LQKENI. CDR3 length: 16 residues. Losses at the gene ends were 0 bases for V and 1 base for J; bases not matched to a gene: 6. The CDR3 DNA sequence: TGTGCCAGCTCACCACCGGCGCAGGGGGAGTCCTACGAGCAGTACTTC. Translation: CASSPPAQGESYEQYF.

This chain uses TRBV10-1 with TRBJ2-5; 7 bases are a match to TRBD1. In germline, CDR1 is WNHNN, CDR2 SYGVQD (reference sequence). The V gene end was trimmed by 5 bases and the J gene end by 4 bases; junction bases not matched to a gene: 7. CDR3 size: 14 residues. CDR3 loop: CASSSGQVGETQYF. CDR3 nucleotide sequence: TGCGCCAGCAGTTCTGGACAGGTCGGAGAGACCCAGTACTTC.

The chain is built from TRBV25-1 and TRBJ2-1; a weak D match, TRBD2 (5 bases). V was pared by 8 bases and J by 4 bases, with 18 bases between. CDR3 length: 15 amino acids. Germline loops: CDR1 MGHDK, CDR2 SYGVNS. The CDR3 coding sequence is TGTGCCAGCGGCAAAGGCGGTGGGAGATACAATGAGCAGTTCTTC. It codes for CASGKGGGRYNEQFF.

This clone is a singleton in its sample. CDR3 in DNA: TGTGCCAGCAGCTTAGAGAGGACAGGGGCCTCCTCCTATGGCTACACCTTC. It translates to CASSLERTGASSYGYTF. The rearrangement uses TRBV7-9 and TRBJ1-2; 9 positions agree with TRBD1. Per germline, CDR1 SEHNR and CDR2 FQNEAQ (reference sequence). V dropped 1 base and J dropped 4; count of bases not matched to a gene: 10. CDR3 length: 17 amino acids.

The genes are TRBV6-5 and TRBJ1-2; the D is unclear. V gave up 6 bases and J gave up 4 bases, with 12 bases separating them. Germline values: CDR1 MNHEY, CDR2 SVGAGI. CDR3 length: 13 residues. For the CDR3, the DNA is TGTGCCAGCAGCATGAACCGGGGCTATGGCTACACCTTC. This translates into CASSMNRGYGYTF.

This CDR3 reads CASSLGVRTGSNEQFF. CDR3 bases: TGCGCCAGCAGCTTGGGGGTAAGGACAGGTTCCAATGAGCAGTTCTTC. This chain joins TRBV5-1 and TRBJ2-1, with 7 nucleotides matching TRBD1. J was trimmed by 6 bases and V by 0 bases; bases with no gene match: 9. The CDR3 sequence is 16 residues long. CDR1 SGHRS and CDR2 YFSETQ come from the germline V gene.

This clone was observed a single time. The chain combines TRBV11-2 with TRBJ2-5; TRBD2 agrees at 7 bases. The CDR3 extends over 15 amino acids. Trimming removed 4 bases from V and 4 bases from J; junction bases left unmatched: 9. Germline values: CDR1 SGHAT, CDR2 FQNNGV. The CDR3 DNA is TGTGCCAGCAGCTCCCGAGAAATAGCGGGAGAGACCCAGTACTTC. Translating gives CASSSREIAGETQYF. Filled out from reference TRBV11-2 and TRBJ2-5, the complete variable domain reads EAGVAQSPRYKIIEKRQSVAFWCNPISGHATLYWYQQILGQGPKLLIQFQNNGVVDDSQLPKDRFSAERLKGVDSTLKIQPAKLEDSAVYLCASSSREIAGETQYFGPGTRLLVL.

The V and J genes are TRBV5-1 and TRBJ1-2; D is unresolved. CDR1 is SGHRS, CDR2 YFSETQ, per germline. This CDR3 is built from 14 residues. V was cut by 1 base and J by 7 bases, with 14 bases left in between. Written as DNA, the CDR3 is TGCGCCAGCAGCTTGACTTCAGCGGAGTTTGGCTACACCTTC. This translates into CASSLTSAEFGYTF.

The rearrangement links TRBV11-2 to TRBJ1-2, with D perhaps matching TRBD1 (6 bases). Germline CDR1 SGHAT, CDR2 FQNNGV. The CDR3 has 14 residues. V was shortened by 3 bases and J by 2 bases, with 10 bases between the two germline ends. The CDR3 sequence: CASSFGRGNYGYTF. Written as DNA, the CDR3 is TGTGCCAGCAGCTTTGGCAGGGGCAACTATGGCTACACCTTC. The complete variable domain, with remaining parts taken from reference TRBV11-2 and TRBJ1-2, reads EAGVAQSPRYKIIEKRQSVAFWCNPISGHATLYWYQQILGQGPKLLIQFQNNGVVDDSQLPKDRFSAERLKGVDSTLKIQPAKLEDSAVYLCASSFGRGNYGYTFGSGTRLTVV.

The V and J genes are TRBV4-2 and TRBJ2-1; D is unresolved. V was trimmed by 0 bases and J by 7 bases, leaving 1 base between them. This CDR3 region has 11 residues. CDR1 LGHNA and CDR2 YNFKEQ come from the germline V gene. CDR3 residues: CASSQENEQFF. CDR3 nucleotide sequence: TGTGCCAGCAGCCAAGAGAATGAGCAGTTCTTC.

CDR3 DNA sequence: TGCGCCAGCAGTTCCGTTAGCACAGATACGCAGTATTTT. It specifies CASSSVSTDTQYF. The chain employs TRBV5-1 and TRBJ2-3; D call uncertain. Germline CDR1 SGHRS, CDR2 YFSETQ. This CDR3 spans 13 amino acids. The V and J ends lost 5 bases and 0 bases respectively, with 7 bases between them.

For the CDR3, the DNA is TGCAGCGTTGAAGAGCAGTCCACAGATACGCAGTATTTT. This gives the protein CSVEEQSTDTQYF. V usage is TRBV29-1 and J usage is TRBJ2-3; D not certain. Germline CDR1 reads SQVTM; CDR2 reads ANQGSEA. Deletions cut 0 bases from V and 2 bases from J, with 6 bases between. The CDR3 has 13 residues.

The chain links TRBV7-9 to TRBJ1-2; D gene uncertain. This CDR3 is 13 amino acids long. The germline gives CDR1 SEHNR, CDR2 FQNEAQ (reference sequence). Trimming cost V 4 bases and J 2 bases, with 8 bases left between them. CDR3 in DNA: TGTGCCAGCAGCTCAGACAACAACTATGGCTACACCTTC. This encodes CASSSDNNYGYTF.

This CDR3 reads CATRGMGSNYGYTF. The CDR3, as DNA: TGTGCCACCAGAGGGATGGGGTCTAACTATGGCTACACCTTC. V gene TRBV15 combines with J gene TRBJ1-2, with D unclear. The CDR3 spans 14 residues. Germline lookup yields CDR1 LNHNV and CDR2 YYDKDF (reference sequence). V gave up 6 bases and J gave up 0 bases, with 11 bases separating them.